The clone carrying this TCR beta chain occurred once. No antigen is known for it. Germline CDR1 SGHRS, CDR2 YFSETQ. This CDR3 has 14 residues. The V gene lost 4 bases and the J gene lost 3 bases, with 10 bases spanning the gap. These data originate in a study of T cell responses to AZD1222 COVID-19 vaccine. Clones were read by immunoSEQ multiplex PCR, and TCRdb kept only the in-frame ones, dropping some. The sample shows more than 85,000 clones, 84% of them seen only once. Study-level findings and limits: Among those given AZD1222, only five to seven were seropositive at baseline.

The rearrangement joins TRBV5-1 to TRBJ2-2; TRBD1 is a possible D gene (5 bases). This TCR came from an adult in good health. Here the sequenced sample was peripheral blood, taken on day 0 of AZD1222 vaccination. In nucleotides, the CDR3 is TGCGCCAGCAGCGAGCAGGGTTACACCGGGGAGCTGTTTTTT. Protein: CASSEQGYTGELFF.